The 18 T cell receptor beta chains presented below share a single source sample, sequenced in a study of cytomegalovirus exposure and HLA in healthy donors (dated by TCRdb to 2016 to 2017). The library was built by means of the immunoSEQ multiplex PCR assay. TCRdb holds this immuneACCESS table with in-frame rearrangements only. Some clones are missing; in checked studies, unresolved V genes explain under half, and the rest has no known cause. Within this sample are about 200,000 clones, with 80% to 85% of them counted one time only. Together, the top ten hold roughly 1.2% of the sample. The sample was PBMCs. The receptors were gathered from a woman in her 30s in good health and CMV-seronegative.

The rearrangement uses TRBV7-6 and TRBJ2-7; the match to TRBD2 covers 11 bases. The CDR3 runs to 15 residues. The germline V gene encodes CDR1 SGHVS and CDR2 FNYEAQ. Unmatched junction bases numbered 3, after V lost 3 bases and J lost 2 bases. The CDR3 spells CASSFGLAGTYEQYF. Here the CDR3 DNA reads TGTGCCAGCAGCTTTGGACTAGCGGGCACCTACGAGCAGTACTTC.

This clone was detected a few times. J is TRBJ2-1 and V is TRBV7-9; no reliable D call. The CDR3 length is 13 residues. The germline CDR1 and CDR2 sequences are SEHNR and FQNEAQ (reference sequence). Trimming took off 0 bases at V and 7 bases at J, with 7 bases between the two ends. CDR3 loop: CASSLASVNEQFF. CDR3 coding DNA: TGTGCCAGCAGCTTAGCTTCAGTGAATGAGCAGTTCTTC.

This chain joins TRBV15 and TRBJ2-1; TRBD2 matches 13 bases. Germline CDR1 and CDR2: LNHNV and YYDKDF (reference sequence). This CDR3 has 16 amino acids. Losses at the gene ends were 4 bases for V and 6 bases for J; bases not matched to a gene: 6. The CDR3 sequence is CATSTSGTSGANEQFF. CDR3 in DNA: TGTGCCACCAGCACCTCCGGGACTAGCGGGGCCAATGAGCAGTTCTTC.

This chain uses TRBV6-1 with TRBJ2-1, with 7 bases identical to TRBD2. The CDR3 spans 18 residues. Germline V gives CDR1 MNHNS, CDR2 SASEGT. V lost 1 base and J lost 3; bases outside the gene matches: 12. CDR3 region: CASSEGRDGGRLYNEQFF. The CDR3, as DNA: TGTGCCAGCAGTGAAGGCCGAGACGGCGGGAGACTCTACAATGAGCAGTTCTTC.

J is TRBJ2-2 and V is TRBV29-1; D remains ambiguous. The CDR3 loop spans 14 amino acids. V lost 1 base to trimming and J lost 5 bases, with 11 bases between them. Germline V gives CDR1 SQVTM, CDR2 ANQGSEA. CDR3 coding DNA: TGCAGCGTTGAAGGAACCCCCAGTACCGGGGAGCTGTTTTTT. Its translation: CSVEGTPSTGELFF.

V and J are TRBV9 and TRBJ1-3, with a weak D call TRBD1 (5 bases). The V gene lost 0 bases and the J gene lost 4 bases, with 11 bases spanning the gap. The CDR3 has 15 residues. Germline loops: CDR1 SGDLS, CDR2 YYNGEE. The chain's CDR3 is CASSVEGVRGNTIYF. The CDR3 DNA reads TGTGCCAGCAGCGTAGAAGGGGTAAGAGGAAACACCATATATTTT.

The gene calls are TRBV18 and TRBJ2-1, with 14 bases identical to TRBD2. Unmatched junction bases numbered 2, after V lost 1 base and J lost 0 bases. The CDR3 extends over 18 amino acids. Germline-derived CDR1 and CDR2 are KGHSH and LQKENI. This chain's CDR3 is CASSPRGLAGVSYNEQFF. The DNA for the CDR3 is TGTGCCAGCTCACCACGGGGACTAGCGGGGGTCTCCTACAATGAGCAGTTCTTC.

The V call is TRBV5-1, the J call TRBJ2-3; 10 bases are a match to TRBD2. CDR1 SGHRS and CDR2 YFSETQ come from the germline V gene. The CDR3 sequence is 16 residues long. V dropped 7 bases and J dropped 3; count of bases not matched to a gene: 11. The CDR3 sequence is CASGNQAGGMTDTQYF. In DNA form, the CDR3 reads TGCGCCAGCGGCAATCAAGCGGGAGGGATGACAGATACGCAGTATTTT. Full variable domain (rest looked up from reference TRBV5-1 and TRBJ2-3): KAGVTQTPRYLIKTRGQQVTLSCSPISGHRSVSWYQQTPGQGLQFLFEYFSETQRNKGNFPGRFSGRQFSNSRSEMNVSTLELGDSALYLCASGNQAGGMTDTQYFGPGTRLTVL.

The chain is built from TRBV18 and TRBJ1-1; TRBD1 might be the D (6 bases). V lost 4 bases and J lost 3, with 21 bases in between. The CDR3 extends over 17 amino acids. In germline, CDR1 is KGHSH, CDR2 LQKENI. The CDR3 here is CASSRGTMNGPYTEAFF. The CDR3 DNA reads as TGTGCCAGCTCACGGGGGACAATGAATGGTCCTTACACTGAAGCTTTCTTT.

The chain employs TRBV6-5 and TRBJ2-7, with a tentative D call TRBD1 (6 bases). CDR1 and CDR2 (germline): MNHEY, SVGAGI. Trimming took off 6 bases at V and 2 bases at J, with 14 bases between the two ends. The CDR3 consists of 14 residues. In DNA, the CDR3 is TGTGCCAGCAGGGAAAGGGGGAGAGCCTACGAGCAGTACTTC. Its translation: CASRERGRAYEQYF.

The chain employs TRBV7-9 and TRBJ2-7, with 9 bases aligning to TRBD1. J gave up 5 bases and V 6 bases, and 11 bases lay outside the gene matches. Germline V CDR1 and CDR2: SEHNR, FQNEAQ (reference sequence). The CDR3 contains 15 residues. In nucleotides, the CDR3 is TGTGCCAGCAGTAAAAAACAGGGGGCGTACAACGAGCAGTACTTC. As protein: CASSKKQGAYNEQYF.

For the CDR3, the DNA is TGTGCCTGGAAGCGGGACACACTCCTCACTGAAGCTTTCTTT. It specifies CAWKRDTLLTEAFF. This chain joins TRBV30 and TRBJ1-1, with D maybe TRBD1 (6 bases). Trimming took 4 bases from V and 4 from J, leaving 16 bases between them. This CDR3 contains 14 residues. Germline V gene sequence: CDR1 GTSNPN, CDR2 SVGIG (reference sequence).

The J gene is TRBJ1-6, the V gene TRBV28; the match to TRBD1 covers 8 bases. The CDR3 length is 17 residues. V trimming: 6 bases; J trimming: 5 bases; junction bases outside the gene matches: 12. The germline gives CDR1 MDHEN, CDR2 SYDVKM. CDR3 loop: CASRQTGTGLHNSPLHF. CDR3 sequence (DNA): TGTGCCAGCAGGCAAACCGGGACAGGACTACATAATTCACCCCTCCACTTT. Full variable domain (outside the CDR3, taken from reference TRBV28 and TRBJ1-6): DVKVTQSSRYLVKRTGEKVFLECVQDMDHENMFWYRQDPGLGLRLIYFSYDVKMKEKGDIPEGYSVSREKKERFSLILESASTNQTSMYLCASRQTGTGLHNSPLHFGNGTRLTVT.

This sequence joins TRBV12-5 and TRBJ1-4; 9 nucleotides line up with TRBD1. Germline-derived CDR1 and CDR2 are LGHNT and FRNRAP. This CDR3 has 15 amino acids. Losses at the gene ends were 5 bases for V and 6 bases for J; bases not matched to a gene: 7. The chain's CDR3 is CASGMGQGTDEKLFF. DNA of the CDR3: TGTGCTAGTGGTATGGGACAGGGCACCGATGAAAAACTGTTTTTT.

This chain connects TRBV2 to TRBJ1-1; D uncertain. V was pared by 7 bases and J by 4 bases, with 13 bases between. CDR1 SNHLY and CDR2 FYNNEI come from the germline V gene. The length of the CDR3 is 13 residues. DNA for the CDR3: TGTGCCAGCACCAGGACTGTTGGCACTGAAGCTTTCTTT. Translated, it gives CASTRTVGTEAFF.

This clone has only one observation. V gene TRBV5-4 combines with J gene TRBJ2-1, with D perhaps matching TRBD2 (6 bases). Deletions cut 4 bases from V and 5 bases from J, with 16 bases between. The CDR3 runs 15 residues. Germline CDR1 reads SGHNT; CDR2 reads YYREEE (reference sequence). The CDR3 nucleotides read TGTGCCAGCAGCCGTGACGGGAGATTGGACAATGAGCAGTTCTTC. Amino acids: CASSRDGRLDNEQFF.

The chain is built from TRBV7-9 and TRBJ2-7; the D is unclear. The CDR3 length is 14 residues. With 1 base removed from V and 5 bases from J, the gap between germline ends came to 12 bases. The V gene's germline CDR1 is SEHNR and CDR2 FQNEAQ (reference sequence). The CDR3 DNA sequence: TGTGCCAGCAGCTTAGATGTGGTCCGGGACGAGCAGTACTTC. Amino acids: CASSLDVVRDEQYF.

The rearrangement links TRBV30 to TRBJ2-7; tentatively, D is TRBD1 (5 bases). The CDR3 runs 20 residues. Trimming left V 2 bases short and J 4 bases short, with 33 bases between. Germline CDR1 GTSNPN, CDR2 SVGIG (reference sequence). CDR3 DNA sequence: TGTGCCTGGAGTCCCTTGGGGCTGGGTGTGCTGACCCGAATCGGATACGAGCAGTACTTC. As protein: CAWSPLGLGVLTRIGYEQYF.